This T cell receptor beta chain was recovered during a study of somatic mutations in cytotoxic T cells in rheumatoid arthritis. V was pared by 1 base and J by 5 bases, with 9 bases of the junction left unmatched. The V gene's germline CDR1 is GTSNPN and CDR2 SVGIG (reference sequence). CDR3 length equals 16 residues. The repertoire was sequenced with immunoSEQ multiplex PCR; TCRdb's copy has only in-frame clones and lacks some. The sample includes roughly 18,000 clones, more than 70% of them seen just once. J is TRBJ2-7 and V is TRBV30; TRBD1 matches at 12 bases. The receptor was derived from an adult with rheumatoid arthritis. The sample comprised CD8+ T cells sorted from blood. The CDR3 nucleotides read TGTGCCTGGAGTGGGTTTACCGGGACAGGGGGCGACGAGCAGTACTTC. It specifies CAWSGFTGTGGDEQYF.